The rows below give T cell receptor beta chains drawn from one sample of a study of OX40 agonist ivuxolimab in advanced cancers. Profiling relied on immunoSEQ multiplex PCR, and the TCRdb table lists in-frame clones only, not all of them. This sample has approximately 38,000 clones, with about 92% found just once. The source material was CD4+ or CD8+ T cells sorted from blood, sampled in a trial of the OX40 agonist ivuxolimab. Source of these receptors: an adult with an advanced solid tumor such as melanoma, head and neck, liver or kidney cancer. Both conserved end residues are part of each CDR3. Each record gives: D gene, J gene, V gene, CDR3 DNA, CDR3 protein. A D gene is named only where the DNA matches it firmly.

D: TRBD1
J: TRBJ2-3
V: TRBV29-1
DNA: TGCAGCGTTGAAGGGACAGGGGGCAGAGATACGCAGTATTTT
CDR3: CSVEGTGGRDTQYF

D: .
J: TRBJ2-7
V: TRBV28
DNA: TGTGCCAGCAGTTCATCCTACGAGCAGTACTTC
CDR3: CASSSSYEQYF

D: .
J: TRBJ1-2
V: TRBV4-2
DNA: TGTGCCAGCAGCCAAGAATCTGGAGACGATTATGGCTACACCTTC
CDR3: CASSQESGDDYGYTF

D: TRBD1
J: TRBJ1-3
V: TRBV7-3
DNA: TGTGCCAGCAGTTTTGACAGGGGTGGAAACACCATATATTTT
CDR3: CASSFDRGGNTIYF

D: .
J: TRBJ2-2
V: TRBV9
DNA: TGTGCCAGCAGCGGGGGGCCAAACACCGGGGAGCTGTTTTTT
CDR3: CASSGGPNTGELFF

D: TRBD1
J: TRBJ1-1
V: TRBV5-5
DNA: TGTGCCAGCAGCCTGGAAGGACAGGTTCACACTGAAGCTTTCTTT
CDR3: CASSLEGQVHTEAFF

D: .
J: TRBJ1-3
V: TRBV9
DNA: TGTGCCAGCAGCCCAGGGACAAGAGCGGGAAACACCATATATTTT
CDR3: CASSPGTRAGNTIYF

D: .
J: TRBJ2-7
V: TRBV7-9
DNA: TGTGCCAGCAGCCAGGGACTCCCAGGGGGCGAGCAGTACTTC
CDR3: CASSQGLPGGEQYF

D: .
J: TRBJ1-1
V: TRBV7-9
DNA: TGTGCCAGCAGTCCGGGGGGCATTCAAGCTTTCTTT
CDR3: CASSPGGIQAFF

D: TRBD2
J: TRBJ2-7
V: TRBV2
DNA: TGTGCCAGCGGGGAAGGGCTAGCGGGAGTTGGGCAGTACTTC
CDR3: CASGEGLAGVGQYF

D: .
J: TRBJ2-5
V: TRBV2
DNA: TGTGCCAGCAGTGAATGGAGAAAGGAGACCCAGTACTTC
CDR3: CASSEWRKETQYF